The sequence of this T cell receptor beta chain was determined in a study of CD8+CD57+ T cells in acquired aplastic anemia. Study observations and caveats: No significant difference in CD8+ Simpson's diversity was found between patients and controls. It was found that fewer than 35 CD8+ CDR3 sequences were shared between patients and controls.

This CDR3 spans 12 amino acids. Germline V lookup: CDR1 SQVTM, CDR2 ANQGSEA. The germline V and J ends were trimmed by 4 bases and 4 bases, with 8 bases remaining between them. Profiles of TCR beta VDJ and CDR3 were generated from a genomic DNA template. TCRdb processed the reads anew with MiXCR; each CDR3 protein has one entry. The sample has 180,000 or so distinct CDR3 sequences; under 55% are singletons. This clonotype was seen once. Its antigen is not identified. Sequenced: sorted CD4+, CD8+, or CD8+CD57+ T cells (not recorded which) from PBMCs. The clonotype originates from a human donor in good health. V is TRBV29-1 and J is TRBJ2-1; D not certain. CDR3 region: CSVVGNYNEQFF. CDR3 DNA: TGCAGCGTTGTAGGCAATTACAATGAGCAGTTCTTC.